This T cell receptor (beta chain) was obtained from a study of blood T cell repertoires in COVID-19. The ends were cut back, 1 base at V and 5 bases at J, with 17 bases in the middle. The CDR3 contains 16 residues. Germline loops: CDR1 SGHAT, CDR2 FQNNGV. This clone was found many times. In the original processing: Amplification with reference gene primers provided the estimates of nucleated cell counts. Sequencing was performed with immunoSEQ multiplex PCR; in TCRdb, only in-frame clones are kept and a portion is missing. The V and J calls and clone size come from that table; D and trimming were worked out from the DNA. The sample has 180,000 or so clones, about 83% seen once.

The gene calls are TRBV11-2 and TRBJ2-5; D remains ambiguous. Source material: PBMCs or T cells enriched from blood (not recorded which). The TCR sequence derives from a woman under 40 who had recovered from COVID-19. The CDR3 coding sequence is TGTGCCAGCAGCTTAGGAGATAGATGGGCATGGGAGACCCAGTACTTC. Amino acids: CASSLGDRWAWETQYF.